This T cell receptor (beta chain) was identified in a study of cytomegalovirus exposure and HLA in healthy donors (dated by TCRdb to between 2016 and 2019). Background for the entire study: An earlier analysis of some 600 of the donors reported 250 to 300 Gb of sequence data and 117 million unique TCR beta sequences obtained from 150 million to 200 million T cells. An earlier analysis of about 600 of the donors used high-throughput TCR beta sequencing to judge whether each TCR beta V gene segment behaved as functional or pseudogenic. In the later analysis, no new phenotypic data were used to find candidate immune exposures; instead, reliance was placed on TCR beta sequences and their occurrence across donors. Class I and class II HLA loci were covered by the typing at four-digit resolution. The study was designed to test whether signatures of past pathogen exposure could be identified by cataloging public T cell receptors. The T cell repertoires of 666 subjects were profiled by immunosequencing and related to cytomegalovirus serostatus. Among roughly 400 genotyped donors of the cohort, an average of approximately 240,000 unique TCR beta nucleotide sequences was sequenced per donor, of which roughly 17% were non-productive. All discovery cohort repertoires had been generated using a single sequencing platform. About five DR-DQ haplotypes were handled as single units for association and clustering, since linkage in the cohort was strong. A later genetic analysis took genome-wide SNP genotypes for 398 of the 666 donors and used that subset as a discovery cohort. Around 330 gigabases of sequencing data and 91 million or so unique TCR sequences made up an early release that covered 640 HLA-typed donors. Typing coverage varied by locus: about 620-630 donors for A, B, C, DRB1 and DQB1; approximately 500 for DQA1; 600 to 610 for DPA1; about 450 for DPB1. Donor age, sex, ethnicity and CMV serostatus were compiled alongside the repertoire data. Of the 350 to 400 genotyped donors, approximately 82% fell in the genetic ancestry cluster associated with self-reported Caucasian donors. To predict cytomegalovirus infection status, the study brought together high-throughput TCR immunosequencing, statistical association of individual TCRs with disease status, and machine learning. A later analysis re-examined previously published TCR beta repertoires from 600 to 700 donors and added high-resolution HLA genotyping to investigate patterns of TCR occurrence. A separate validation cohort of roughly 120 different subjects was used in addition to the 666-subject first cohort. What the authors observed across the whole study: HLA typing was unavailable for some donors at each locus, so association tests used only the typed subset. A later analysis found that HLA-associated TCR beta chains were more clonally expanded and had lower generation probabilities than equally common non-associated chains. Correlated functional status among segregating V segments might reflect linkage disequilibrium, but an unknown experimental factor could not be ruled out. Most TCR sequences were seen in very few donors, while some public TCRs were found in many individuals. Some IMGT-functional V segments, including TRBV6-2 and TRBV6-3, could not be told apart with the 87-base-pair reads, so those segments were excluded. The presence/absence analyses assumed that sequencing depth was roughly uniform across donors, and that assumption may not be true. The cohort was sequenced for TCR beta chains only, and without alpha or paired-chain data the features that could be detected were limited. When HLA alleles, especially DR and DQ, strongly co-occurred, attributing TCR associations to individual alleles was difficult. In a later analysis, TCR association rates were found to vary across HLA loci, with the most associated TCRs seen for DRB1 alleles and the fewest for HLA-C alleles. In a later analysis, most CMV-associated TCR beta chains were found to appear HLA-restricted, with HLA associations seemingly driven largely by CMV exposure. A few of the identified cytomegalovirus-associated TCR beta chains were confirmed in vitro to be specific for cytomegalovirus antigens. The classifier was reported to diagnose cytomegalovirus status with high specificity and sensitivity in both the original and validation cohorts. The authors suggested that the approach could potentially be generalized to other disease states and immunological phenotypes. A cluster of highly shared sequence variants was judged likely to represent a technical artifact of the sequencing pipeline. A later analysis reported that several top co-occurrence clusters appeared linked to parvovirus B19, influenza, CMV and Epstein-Barr virus. At a false discovery rate of 0.05, a later analysis linked about 16,000 TCR beta sequences to specific HLA alleles. According to a later genetic analysis, donors in an Asian-associated ancestry cluster had fewer N-insertions in productive TCRs than the approximately 670-donor mean. In the study, 150 to 200 TCR beta chains were listed as associated with cytomegalovirus. In a later genetic analysis, a missense DCLRE1C variant was associated with V-gene and J-gene trimming of TCR beta chains, and the association was replicated in an independent cohort. The earlier analysis of some 560 of the donors excluded seventeen rarely observed V segments, including chromosome 9 orphons, because counts were too low. Broadly in line with IMGT annotations, most TCR beta V segments showed up in productive rearrangements about 87% or about 30% of the time in an earlier analysis of around 550 of the donors. Immune exposure information for the cohort was limited to CMV serostatus. A further reported finding was that TCR beta sequences accurately predicted the HLA-A and HLA-B alleles for most subjects in the first cohort.

In total, roughly 670 healthy bone marrow donors made up the cohort. At the time of sampling, all cohort members were nominally healthy, though unrecorded immune exposures were likely present. The donor was CMV seronegative and was included in the group of about 400 seronegative cohort members. Every donor gave a peripheral blood sample, and the peripheral blood mononuclear cells from that sample were used for TCR beta sequencing. Genomic DNA was extracted from the blood cell samples with the Qiagen DNeasy Blood Extraction Kit. The library was produced with the immunoSEQ multiplex PCR assay. For the multiplex PCR, a mixture combining 60 forward primers for TCR Vbeta segments and 13 reverse primers for TCR Jbeta segments was used. Amplification of the CDR3 region of rearranged TCR beta genes was performed with a multiplex PCR assay on genomic DNA. The Illumina HiSeq System was used to sequence the amplified TCR beta libraries as 87-base-pair reads. As for the original processing: In a later analysis, some 80 million unique TCR beta chains were counted across the 500 to 700 repertoires, and roughly 10 million of these chains were shared by at least two donors. Raw reads were error-corrected and collapsed into unique sequences by a nearest-neighbor algorithm in which closely related sequences were merged to remove PCR and sequencing errors. CDR3 sequences were aligned to IMGT reference sequences to assign V, D and J gene segments. Each retained sequence needed at least a six-nucleotide match to both a V gene segment and a J gene segment. A rearrangement counted as productive if the CDR3 had no stop codons and remained in frame with V and J, and every other rearrangement counted as non-productive. Following IMGT convention, CDR3 was defined as the stretch from the second conserved V-encoded cysteine up to the conserved J-encoded phenylalanine. The earlier analysis of more than 450 of the donors excluded sequences that lacked an unambiguous match to a single V gene segment. In an earlier analysis of 450 to 750 of the donors, a V segment was called functional when productive rearrangements were above 56.7%, and segregating when the standard deviation between donors exceeded 5%. A statistical classification framework was built to diagnose cytomegalovirus status from the catalog of TCR beta chain sequences. In a later analysis, TCR nucleotide sequences were compared against IMGT/GENE-DB human TR gene sequences so that V and J genes could be assigned. A later analysis assigned CDR3 sequences and most-parsimonious VDJ recombination scenarios with the TCRdist pipeline. A later analysis defined each TCR beta chain by its CDR3 amino acid sequence plus V-gene family, and excluded reads lacking a unique V-gene family. A later analysis removed 592 highly shared, low-generation-probability nucleotide sequences to deal with suspected cross-contamination and a sequencing artifact. For each public chain, a later analysis derived a clonal expansion index from normalized ranks of inferred template counts within each repertoire. In a later analysis, generation probabilities were computed with a VDJ recombination model fitted to out-of-frame rearrangements, and the resulting probabilities were checked against IGoR. In a later analysis, hypergeometric tests were used to score TCR-TCR, TCR-HLA and TCR-CMV co-occurrence, with a repertoire-size bias correction applied to TCR pairs. A later analysis estimated false discovery rates by permuting HLA or CMV assignments 20 times. In a later analysis, co-occurring TCRs were grouped using DBSCAN, and TCRdist sequence similarity was added for clustering within HLA-allele-positive subsets. Repertoires with fewer than 30,000 or more than 120,000 public chains were left out of co-occurrence clustering, as were five repertoires with anomalous nucleotide sharing. The immuneACCESS repertoire file appears here via TCRdb, limited to in-frame rearrangements. These files lack a portion of the clones; in checked studies, under half of the deficit traces to unresolved V genes, and the cause of the others is not known. V and J calls and clone size are copied from that table; D and trimming were computed from the DNA. Recorded for this sample are some 140,000 clones; over 65% of them occurred a single time. The ten largest clones represent less than 2% of the sample.

Note on this clone: Its antigen is unknown. The record has no base qualities; no much larger clone is one base away.

The CDR3 runs 14 amino acids, cysteine and phenylalanine included. Left in the record is the CDR3 DNA by itself, 42 bases read in frame from the first base. A distance of 16 bases separates the germline ends of V and J, which lose 4 bases and 7 bases respectively. The germline V gene supplies CDR1 MNHNS and CDR2 SASEGT. The receptor's source is a man aged 40-49 years in good health and CMV-seronegative. The chain couples TRBV6-1 to TRBJ1-2; the D gene lacks a confident call. Sequencing used PBMCs. The CDR3 here reads CASSVGEETSGYTF. The DNA sequence is as follows: TGTGCCAGCAGTGTTGGGGAGGAAACGAGTGGCTACACCTTC.